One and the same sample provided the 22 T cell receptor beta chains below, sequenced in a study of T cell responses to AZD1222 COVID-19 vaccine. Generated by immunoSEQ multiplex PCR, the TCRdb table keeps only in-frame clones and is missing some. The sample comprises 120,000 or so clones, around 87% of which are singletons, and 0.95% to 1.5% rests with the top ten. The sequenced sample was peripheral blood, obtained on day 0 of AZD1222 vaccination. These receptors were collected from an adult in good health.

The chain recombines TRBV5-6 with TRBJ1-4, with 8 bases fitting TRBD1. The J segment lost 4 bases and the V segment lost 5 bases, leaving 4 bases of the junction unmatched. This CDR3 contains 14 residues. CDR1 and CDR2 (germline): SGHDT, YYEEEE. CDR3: CASRQQGGNEKLFF. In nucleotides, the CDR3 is TGTGCCAGCAGACAACAGGGGGGTAATGAAAAACTGTTTTTT.

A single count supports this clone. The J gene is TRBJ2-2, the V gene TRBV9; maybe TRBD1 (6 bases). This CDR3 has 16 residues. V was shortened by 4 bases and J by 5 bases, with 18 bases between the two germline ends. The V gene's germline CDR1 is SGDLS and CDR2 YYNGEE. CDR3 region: CASSPSPLTGTGELFF. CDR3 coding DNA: TGTGCCAGCAGCCCGAGCCCTTTAACAGGGACCGGGGAGCTGTTTTTT.

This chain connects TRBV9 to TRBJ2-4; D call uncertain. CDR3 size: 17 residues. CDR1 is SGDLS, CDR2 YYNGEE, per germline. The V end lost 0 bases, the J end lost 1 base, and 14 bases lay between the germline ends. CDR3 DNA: TGTGCCAGCAGCGTAGAGGAGCTCCCGACGGCCAAAAACATTCAGTACTTC. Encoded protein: CASSVEELPTAKNIQYF.

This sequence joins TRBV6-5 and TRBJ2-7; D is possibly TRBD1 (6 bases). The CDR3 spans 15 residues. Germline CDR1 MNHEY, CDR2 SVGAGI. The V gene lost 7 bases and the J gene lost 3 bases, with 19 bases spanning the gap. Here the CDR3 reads CASKFAFRDNYEQYF. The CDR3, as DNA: TGTGCCAGCAAATTCGCTTTTCGGGACAACTACGAGCAGTACTTC.

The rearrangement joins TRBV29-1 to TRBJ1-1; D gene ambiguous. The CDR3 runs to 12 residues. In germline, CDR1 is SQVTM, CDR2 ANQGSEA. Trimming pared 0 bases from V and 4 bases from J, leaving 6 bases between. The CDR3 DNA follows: TGCAGCGTTGAAGAGATGGGCACTGAAGCTTTCTTT. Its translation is CSVEEMGTEAFF.

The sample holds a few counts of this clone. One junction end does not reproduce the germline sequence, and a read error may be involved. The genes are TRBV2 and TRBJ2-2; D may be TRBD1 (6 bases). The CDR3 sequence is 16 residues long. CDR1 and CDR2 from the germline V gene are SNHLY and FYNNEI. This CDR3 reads CASREDRISGTGELFF. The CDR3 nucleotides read TGTGCCAGCAGGGAAGACAGGATTTCGGGGACCGGGGAGCTGTTTTTT.

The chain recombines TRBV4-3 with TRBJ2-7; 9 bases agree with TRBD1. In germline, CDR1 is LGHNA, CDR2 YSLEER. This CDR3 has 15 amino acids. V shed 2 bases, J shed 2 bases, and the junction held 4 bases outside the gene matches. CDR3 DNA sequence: TGCGCCAGCAGCCAAAGGTGGGACAGGGCCTACGAGCAGTACTTC. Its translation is CASSQRWDRAYEQYF.

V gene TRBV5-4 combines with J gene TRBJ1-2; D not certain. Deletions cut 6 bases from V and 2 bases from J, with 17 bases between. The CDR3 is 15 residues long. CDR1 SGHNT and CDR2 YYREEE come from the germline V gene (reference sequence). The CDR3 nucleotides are TGTGCCAGCACAGTGAGAACCAATACCAACTATGGCTACACCTTC. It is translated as CASTVRTNTNYGYTF.

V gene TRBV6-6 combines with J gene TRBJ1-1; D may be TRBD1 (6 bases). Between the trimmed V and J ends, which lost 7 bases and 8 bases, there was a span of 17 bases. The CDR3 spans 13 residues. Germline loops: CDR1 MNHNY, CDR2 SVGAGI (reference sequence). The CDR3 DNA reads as TGTGCCAGCACGAATACGGGACACAGAGAAGCTTTCTTT. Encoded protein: CASTNTGHREAFF.

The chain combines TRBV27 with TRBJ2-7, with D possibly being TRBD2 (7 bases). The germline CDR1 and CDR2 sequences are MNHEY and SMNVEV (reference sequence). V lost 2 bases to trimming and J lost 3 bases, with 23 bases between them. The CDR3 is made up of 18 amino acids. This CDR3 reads CASSLIGSFGGLSYEQYF. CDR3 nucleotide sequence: TGTGCCAGCAGTTTAATAGGTTCTTTCGGGGGGCTGAGCTACGAGCAGTACTTC.

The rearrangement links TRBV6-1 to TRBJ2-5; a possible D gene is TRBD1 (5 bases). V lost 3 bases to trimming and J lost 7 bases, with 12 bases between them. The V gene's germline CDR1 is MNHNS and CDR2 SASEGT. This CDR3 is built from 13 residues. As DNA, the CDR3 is TGTGCCAGCAGTGACGTGGGGCGTGGGACCCAGTACTTC. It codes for CASSDVGRGTQYF.

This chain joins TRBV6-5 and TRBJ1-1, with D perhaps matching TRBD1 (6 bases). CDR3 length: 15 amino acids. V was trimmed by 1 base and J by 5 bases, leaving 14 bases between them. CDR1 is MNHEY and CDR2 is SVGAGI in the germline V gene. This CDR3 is CASSYLGGSLTEAFF. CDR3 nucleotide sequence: TGTGCCAGCAGTTACTTGGGGGGCTCCCTAACTGAAGCTTTCTTT.

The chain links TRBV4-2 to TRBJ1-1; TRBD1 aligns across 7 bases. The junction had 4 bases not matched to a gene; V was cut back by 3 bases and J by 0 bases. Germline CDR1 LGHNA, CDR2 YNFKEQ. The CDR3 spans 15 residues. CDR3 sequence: CASSQRTGMNTEAFF. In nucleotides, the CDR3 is TGTGCCAGCAGCCAGAGGACAGGCATGAACACTGAAGCTTTCTTT.

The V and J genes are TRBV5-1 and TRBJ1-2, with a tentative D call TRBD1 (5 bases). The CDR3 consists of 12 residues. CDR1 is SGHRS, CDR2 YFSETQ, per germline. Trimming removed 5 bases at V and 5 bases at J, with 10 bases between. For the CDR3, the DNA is TGCGCCAGCAGTCCGGGACCGTATGGCTACACCTTC. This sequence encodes CASSPGPYGYTF.

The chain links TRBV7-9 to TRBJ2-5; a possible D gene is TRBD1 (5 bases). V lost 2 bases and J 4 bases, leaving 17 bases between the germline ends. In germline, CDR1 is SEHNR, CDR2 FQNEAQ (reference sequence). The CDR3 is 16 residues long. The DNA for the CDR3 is TGTGCCAGCAGCTTAAGTGGCAGGGCACTCCTAGAGACCCAGTACTTC. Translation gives CASSLSGRALLETQYF.

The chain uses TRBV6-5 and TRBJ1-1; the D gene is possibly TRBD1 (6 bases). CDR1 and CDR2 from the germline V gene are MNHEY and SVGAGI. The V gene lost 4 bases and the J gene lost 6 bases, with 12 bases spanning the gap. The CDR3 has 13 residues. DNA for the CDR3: TGTGCCAGCAGTTCGGGACACGCAGCTGAAGCTTTCTTT. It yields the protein CASSSGHAAEAFF.

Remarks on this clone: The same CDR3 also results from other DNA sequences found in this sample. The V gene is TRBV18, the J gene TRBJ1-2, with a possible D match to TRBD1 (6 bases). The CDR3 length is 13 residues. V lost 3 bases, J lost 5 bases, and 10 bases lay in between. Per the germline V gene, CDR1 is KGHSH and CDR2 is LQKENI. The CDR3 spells CASSPDSAYGYTF. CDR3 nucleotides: TGTGCCAGCTCACCGGACAGCGCGTATGGCTACACCTTC.

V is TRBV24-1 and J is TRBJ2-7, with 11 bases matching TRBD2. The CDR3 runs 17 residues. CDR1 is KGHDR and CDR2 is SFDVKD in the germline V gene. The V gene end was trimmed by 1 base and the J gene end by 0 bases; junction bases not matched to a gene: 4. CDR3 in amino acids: CATSDFLAGGSSYEQYF. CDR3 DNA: TGTGCCACCAGTGATTTTCTAGCGGGAGGAAGCTCCTACGAGCAGTACTTC.

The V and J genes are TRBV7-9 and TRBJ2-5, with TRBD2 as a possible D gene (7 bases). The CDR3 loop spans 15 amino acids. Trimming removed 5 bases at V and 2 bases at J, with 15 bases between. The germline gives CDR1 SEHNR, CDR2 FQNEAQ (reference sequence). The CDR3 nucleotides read TGTGCCAGCAGCGGGGGGCTAGCGGCTCAAGAGACCCAGTACTTC. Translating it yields CASSGGLAAQETQYF.

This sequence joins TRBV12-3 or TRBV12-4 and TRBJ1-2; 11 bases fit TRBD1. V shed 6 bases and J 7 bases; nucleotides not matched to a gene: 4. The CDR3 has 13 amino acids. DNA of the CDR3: TGTGCCAGCAGCCCGGGACAGGGGGGTGGCTACACCTTC. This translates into CASSPGQGGGYTF.

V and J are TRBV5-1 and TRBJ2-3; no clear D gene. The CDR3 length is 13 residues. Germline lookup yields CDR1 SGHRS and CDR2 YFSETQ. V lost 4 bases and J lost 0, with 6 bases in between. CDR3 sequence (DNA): TGCGCCAGCAGCCCCGGTAGCACAGATACGCAGTATTTT. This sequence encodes CASSPGSTDTQYF.

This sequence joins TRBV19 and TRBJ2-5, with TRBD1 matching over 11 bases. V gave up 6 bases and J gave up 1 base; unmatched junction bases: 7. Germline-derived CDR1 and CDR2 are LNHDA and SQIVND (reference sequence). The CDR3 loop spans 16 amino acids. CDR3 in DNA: TGTGCCAGTAGCGCCCCCGGGACAGGGGGCCAAGAGACCCAGTACTTC. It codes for CASSAPGTGGQETQYF.